This TCR beta chain appears in the sequencing data of a study of blood T cells in healthy people across ages. In this sample, this clonotype turned up a few times. V lost 4 bases, J lost 0 bases, and 12 bases lay in between. Germline V lookup: CDR1 MNHEY, CDR2 SMNVEV (reference sequence). This CDR3 spans 15 amino acids. PCR was performed a second time for 7 to 11 cycles using a sample-barcoded 5' primer and a J-beta primer mix. TCRdb recomputed calls from the 5' RACE reads with MiXCR, one row per CDR3 protein. The table lists approximately 900,000 distinct CDR3 sequences, 29% of them singletons, with around 9.6% in the top ten. Separately, the same data were catalogued under a study of T cells of mothers and their children. That investigation notes: Thymic selection molds TCR recombination output in a comparable way in related and unrelated pairs.

The receptor was derived from a woman between 35 and 50 years old in good health. Sequencing was performed on blood. The chain joins TRBV27 to TRBJ1-1; a possible D gene is TRBD1 (5 bases). The CDR3 reads CASSSGRDLNTEAFF. The CDR3 region has the DNA TGTGCCAGCAGTTCAGGCAGGGACCTGAACACTGAAGCTTTCTTT.